This TCR beta chain was captured in a study of shared T cell receptors in the human thymus. Data came from immunoSEQ multiplex PCR; TCRdb stores just in-frame clones and leaves some out. The sample carries approximately 730,000 clones, approximately 85% recorded once. This CDR3 comprises 16 residues. With 1 base removed from V and 4 bases from J, the gap between germline ends came to 16 bases. In germline, CDR1 is SGHNT, CDR2 YYREEE (reference sequence). This sample also belongs to another study, concerning human thymus T cells.

Sequenced sample: thymocytes. The V gene is TRBV5-4, the J gene TRBJ2-3; D is uncertain. The origin of this receptor is a girl less than two years old with a congenital heart defect. In DNA, the CDR3 is TGTGCCAGCAGCTTGTCCCTTGTAAATATCCCAGATACGCAGTATTTT. Encoded protein: CASSLSLVNIPDTQYF.